The next 23 T cell receptor beta chains were all read from a single sample in a study of cytomegalovirus exposure and HLA in healthy donors. The PCR ran on 60 Vbeta and 13 Jbeta primers. This table comes from immunoSEQ multiplex PCR, and its TCRdb copy is limited to in-frame clones, with some not included. The repertoire holds some 190,000 clones, with roughly 76% as singletons. Sequenced: PBMCs. Receptor source: a woman in her 30s in good health and CMV-seropositive.

The rearrangement joins TRBV28 to TRBJ1-5, with TRBD1 as a possible D gene (5 bases). Germline V gene data show CDR1 as MDHEN and CDR2 as SYDVKM. Between the trimmed V and J ends, which lost 6 bases and 6 bases, there was a span of 9 bases. The CDR3 runs 12 residues. CDR3 sequence reads: CASRVQAQPQHF. The CDR3 coding sequence is TGTGCCAGCAGGGTACAGGCTCAGCCCCAGCATTTT. The full variable domain, rest sourced from reference TRBV28 and TRBJ1-5, is DVKVTQSSRYLVKRTGEKVFLECVQDMDHENMFWYRQDPGLGLRLIYFSYDVKMKEKGDIPEGYSVSREKKERFSLILESASTNQTSMYLCASRVQAQPQHFGDGTRLSIL.

This chain links TRBV19 with TRBJ1-6, with 9 bases fitting TRBD1. CDR1 is LNHDA, CDR2 SQIVND, per germline (reference sequence). The CDR3 contains 18 residues. The junction had 12 bases not matched to a gene; V was cut back by 4 bases and J by 5 bases. The CDR3 here is CASSKTVWTGDDNSPLHF. CDR3 nucleotides: TGTGCCAGTAGTAAAACGGTTTGGACAGGGGATGATAATTCACCCCTCCACTTT.

The chain combines TRBV4-3 with TRBJ2-1; 8 bases match TRBD2. V shed 0 bases, J shed 4 bases, and the junction held 5 bases outside the gene matches. The CDR3 is 16 residues long. Germline CDR1 LGHNA, CDR2 YSLEER. CDR3 region: CASSQDNGGGYNEQFF. The DNA for the CDR3 is TGCGCCAGCAGCCAAGATAACGGGGGGGGATACAATGAGCAGTTCTTC.

The chain's CDR3 is CASSVVRTGGEQYF. In DNA, the CDR3 is TGTGCCAGCAGCGTAGTGAGGACAGGGGGGGAGCAGTACTTC. This chain joins TRBV9 and TRBJ2-7, with TRBD1 identical over 10 bases. The junction had 4 bases not matched to a gene; V was cut back by 0 bases and J by 7 bases. The CDR3 sequence is 14 residues long. CDR1 and CDR2 (germline): SGDLS, YYNGEE.

The chain links TRBV18 to TRBJ2-5; D is undetermined. Per germline, CDR1 KGHSH and CDR2 LQKENI. V dropped 4 bases and J dropped 0 bases, with 9 bases sitting between them. CDR3 length: 14 residues. CDR3 region: CASSQQKYQETQYF. The CDR3 bases are TGTGCCAGCTCACAACAGAAGTACCAAGAGACCCAGTACTTC. Full variable domain (remainder filled in from reference TRBV18 and TRBJ2-5): NAGVMQNPRHLVRRRGQEARLRCSPMKGHSHVYWYRQLPEEGLKFMVYLQKENIIDESGMPKERFSAEFPKEGPSILRIQQVVRGDSAAYFCASSQQKYQETQYFGPGTRLLVL.

The chain joins TRBV19 to TRBJ1-2, with no clear D. CDR1 LNHDA and CDR2 SQIVND come from the germline V gene (reference sequence). Trimming cost V 3 bases and J 0 bases, with 17 bases left between them. The CDR3 extends over 17 amino acids. This chain's CDR3 is CASSINHLSESNYGYTF. CDR3 coding DNA: TGTGCCAGTAGTATCAACCATTTATCGGAGTCTAACTATGGCTACACCTTC.

The rearrangement uses TRBV28 and TRBJ1-5, with D tentatively TRBD1 (5 bases). V was trimmed by 3 bases and J by 15 bases, leaving 18 bases between them. The germline V gene encodes CDR1 MDHEN and CDR2 SYDVKM. This CDR3 spans 13 amino acids. DNA for the CDR3: TGTGCCAGCAGTTTCCCGGACGCCCGGGGGTGGCATTTT. Its protein is CASSFPDARGWHF.

This chain links TRBV23-1 with TRBJ1-1; 10 nucleotides agree with TRBD1. TRBV23-1 is recorded as an ORF, its role being uncertain. The CDR3 runs to 11 residues. The ends lost 11 bases at V and 11 bases at J; junction bases unmatched: 8. CDR3 residues: CARLGTGVAFF. Here the CDR3 DNA reads TGCGCCCGACTGGGGACAGGGGTTGCTTTCTTT.

The chain uses TRBV30 and TRBJ2-3, with D perhaps matching TRBD2 (5 bases). Germline CDR1 is GTSNPN and CDR2 is SVGIG (reference sequence). The ends were cut back, 4 bases at V and 0 bases at J, with 14 bases in the middle. The CDR3 sequence is 15 residues long. CDR3 region: CAWTGVGVSTDTQYF. For the CDR3, the DNA is TGTGCCTGGACCGGGGTGGGAGTGAGCACAGATACGCAGTATTTT.

The chain is built from TRBV7-2 and TRBJ1-5; no definite D call. V gave up 2 bases and J gave up 7 bases, with 9 bases separating them. The CDR3 length is 13 residues. Per germline, CDR1 SGHTA and CDR2 FQGNSA. CDR3 residues: CASSLIPGQPQHF. The CDR3 region has the DNA TGTGCCAGCAGCTTAATCCCGGGGCAGCCCCAGCATTTT.

This chain links TRBV2 with TRBJ2-1; D gene unclear. Trimming pared 7 bases from V and 0 bases from J, leaving 7 bases between. This CDR3 contains 13 residues. Germline values: CDR1 SNHLY, CDR2 FYNNEI. The DNA of the CDR3 is TGTGCCAGCACCTGGGCCTCCTACAATGAGCAGTTCTTC. Translating it yields CASTWASYNEQFF.

CDR3 protein: CASSGTSGGADTQYF. Written as DNA, the CDR3 is TGTGCCAGCTCCGGGACTAGCGGGGGCGCAGATACGCAGTATTTT. This chain connects TRBV6-5 to TRBJ2-3; 14 bases are a match to TRBD2. The CDR3 length is 15 residues. The V gene end was trimmed by 8 bases and the J gene end by 4 bases; junction bases not matched to a gene: 5. From germline, CDR1 is MNHEY and CDR2 SVGAGI.

The chain couples TRBV6-5 to TRBJ2-5; maybe TRBD1 (6 bases). Trimming cost V 7 bases and J 1 base, with 10 bases left between them. Germline CDR1 and CDR2: MNHEY and SVGAGI. This CDR3 spans 13 amino acids. As DNA, the CDR3 is TGTGCCAGCACCGGACAGCTCCAAGAGACCCAGTACTTC. Translated: CASTGQLQETQYF.

The chain has TRBV18 and TRBJ2-3, with D uncertain. Deletions cut 0 bases from V and 2 bases from J, with 3 bases between. The CDR3 totals 13 residues. Germline CDR1 is KGHSH and CDR2 is LQKENI. CDR3 sequence: CASSPPATDTQYF. The CDR3 DNA sequence: TGTGCCAGCTCACCACCGGCCACAGATACGCAGTATTTT.

As concerns this clone: Other nucleotide sequences in the sample specify the same CDR3. The chain joins TRBV7-2 to TRBJ1-1; D is perhaps TRBD1 (6 bases). Trimming pared 3 bases from V and 3 bases from J, leaving 14 bases between. Looked up from germline, CDR1 is SGHTA and CDR2 is FQGNSA. CDR3 size: 15 residues. In DNA form, the CDR3 reads TGTGCCAGCAGCTTCGCGGGGGGCGCGGACACTGAAGCTTTCTTT. Translating it yields CASSFAGGADTEAFF.

This clone was found a few times. The rearrangement links TRBV5-6 to TRBJ1-1; a weak D match, TRBD1 (6 bases). The V end was cut by 4 bases, the J end by 0 bases, with 13 bases between. The CDR3 sequence is 15 residues long. CDR1 and CDR2 (germline): SGHDT, YYEEEE. The CDR3 DNA follows: TGTGCCAGCAGCCAACTTACAGGGTTGAACACTGAAGCTTTCTTT. This codes for CASSQLTGLNTEAFF.

The chain carries TRBV9 and TRBJ2-3; 10 bases are shared with TRBD1. V was pared by 3 bases and J by 0 bases, with 4 bases of the junction left unmatched. The CDR3 is 16 amino acids. CDR1 SGDLS and CDR2 YYNGEE come from the germline V gene. The DNA for the CDR3 is TGTGCCAGCAGCGACGACAGGGGGCCTAGCACAGATACGCAGTATTTT. Its protein product is CASSDDRGPSTDTQYF.

The chain links TRBV9 to TRBJ2-1, with 8 bases that match TRBD2. The V gene end was trimmed by 0 bases and the J gene end by 4 bases; junction bases not matched to a gene: 6. The CDR3 contains 16 residues. CDR1 is SGDLS, CDR2 YYNGEE, per germline. CDR3 nucleotides: TGTGCCAGCAGCGTAGTGTCCGGGGGGGGATACAATGAGCAGTTCTTC. Its translation is CASSVVSGGGYNEQFF.

The chain employs TRBV19 and TRBJ2-7, with 7 bases lining up with TRBD2. Germline loops: CDR1 LNHDA, CDR2 SQIVND (reference sequence). The CDR3 covers 14 residues. J was trimmed by 4 bases and V by 5 bases; bases with no gene match: 8. In DNA, the CDR3 is TGTGCCAGTAGTCCCCGGCGGGAGTTGTACGAGCAGTACTTC. Protein product: CASSPRRELYEQYF.

The V call is TRBV15, the J call TRBJ1-1; 9 nucleotides line up with TRBD1. This CDR3 has 14 amino acids. The germline CDR1 and CDR2 sequences are LNHNV and YYDKDF (reference sequence). V dropped 3 bases and J dropped 3; count of bases not matched to a gene: 2. CDR3 amino acids: CATSRGDRDTEAFF. CDR3 sequence (DNA): TGTGCCACCAGCAGGGGGGACAGGGACACTGAAGCTTTCTTT.

The chain carries TRBV4-1 and TRBJ2-7; weak D call: TRBD2 (6 bases). Germline loops: CDR1 MGHRA, CDR2 YSYEKL. The CDR3 sequence is 16 residues long. Trimming took off 0 bases at V and 1 base at J, with 13 bases between the two ends. CDR3 residues: CASSQERVAASYEQYF. The CDR3 DNA follows: TGCGCCAGCAGCCAAGAAAGAGTAGCGGCGTCCTACGAGCAGTACTTC.

In DNA, the CDR3 is TGTGCCAGCAGTCTCACGACTAGCGGGGGGGTCAATGAGCAGTTCTTC. It specifies CASSLTTSGGVNEQFF. The chain employs TRBV6-4 and TRBJ2-1; 14 bases map to TRBD2. CDR1 and CDR2 from the germline V gene are MRHNA and SNTAGT. The CDR3 loop spans 16 amino acids. V shed 5 bases and J 6 bases; nucleotides not matched to a gene: 6.

The chain employs TRBV5-1 and TRBJ1-2; 9 nucleotides match TRBD1. The CDR3 totals 15 residues. J lost 7 bases, V lost 1 base, and 8 bases had no gene match. Germline V gene lookup returns CDR1 SGHRS and CDR2 YFSETQ. CDR3 amino acids: CASSLLRDRAAGYTF. In DNA form, the CDR3 reads TGCGCCAGCAGCTTGCTCCGGGACAGGGCGGCTGGCTACACCTTC.